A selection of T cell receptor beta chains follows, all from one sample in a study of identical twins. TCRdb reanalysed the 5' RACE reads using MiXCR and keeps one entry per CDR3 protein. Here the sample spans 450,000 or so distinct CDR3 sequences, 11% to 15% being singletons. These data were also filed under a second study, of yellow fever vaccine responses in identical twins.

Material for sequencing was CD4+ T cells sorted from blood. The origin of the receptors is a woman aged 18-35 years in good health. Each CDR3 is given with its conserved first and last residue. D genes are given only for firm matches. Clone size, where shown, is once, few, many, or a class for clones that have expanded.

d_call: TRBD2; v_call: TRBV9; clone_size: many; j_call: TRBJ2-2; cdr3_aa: CASSDRRGVAGELFF; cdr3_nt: TGTGCCAGCAGCGACCGGCGGGGGGTCGCCGGGGAGCTGTTTTTT
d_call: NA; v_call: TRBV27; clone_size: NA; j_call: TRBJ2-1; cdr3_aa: CASSLYIQTNNEQFF; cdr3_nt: TGTGCCAGCAGTTTATACATACAGACTAACAATGAGCAGTTCTTC
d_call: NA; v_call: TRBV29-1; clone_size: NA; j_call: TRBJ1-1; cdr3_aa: CSVEDRSIYGRGNTEAFF; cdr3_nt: TGCAGCGTTGAAGATAGGTCGATATACGGGAGGGGGAACACTGAAGCTTTCTTT
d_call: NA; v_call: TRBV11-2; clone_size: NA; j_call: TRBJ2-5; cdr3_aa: CASSLDGGTQETQYF; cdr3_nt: TGTGCCAGCAGCTTAGATGGCGGGACCCAAGAGACCCAGTACTTC
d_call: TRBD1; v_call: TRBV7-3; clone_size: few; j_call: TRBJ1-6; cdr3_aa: CASSQGQINSPLHF; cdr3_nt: TGTGCCAGCAGCCAGGGACAGATAAATTCACCCCTCCACTTT
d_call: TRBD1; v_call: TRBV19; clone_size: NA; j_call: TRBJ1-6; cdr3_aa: CASNVATGFFNSPLHF; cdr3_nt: TGTGCCAGTAACGTCGCGACAGGGTTTTTTAATTCACCCCTCCACTTT
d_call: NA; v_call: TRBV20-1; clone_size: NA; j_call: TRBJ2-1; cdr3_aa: CSARVKGSYNEQFF; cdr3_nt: TGCAGTGCTAGAGTTAAGGGGTCCTACAATGAGCAGTTCTTC
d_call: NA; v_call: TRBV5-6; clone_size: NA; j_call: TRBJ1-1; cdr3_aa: CASSLEHRRAEAFF; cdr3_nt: TGTGCCAGCAGCTTGGAACACAGAAGGGCTGAAGCTTTCTTT
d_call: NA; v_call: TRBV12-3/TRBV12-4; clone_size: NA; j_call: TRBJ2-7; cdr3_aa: CASSLEGWYEQYF; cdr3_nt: TGTGCCAGCAGTTTAGAAGGGTGGTACGAGCAGTACTTC
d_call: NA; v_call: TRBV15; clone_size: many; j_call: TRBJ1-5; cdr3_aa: CATSRDLQGYQPQHF; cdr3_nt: TGTGCCACCAGCAGAGATCTTCAGGGGTATCAGCCCCAGCATTTT
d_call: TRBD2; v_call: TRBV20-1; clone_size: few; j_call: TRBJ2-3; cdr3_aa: CSGAGGPEDTQYF; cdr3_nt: TGCAGTGGAGCGGGAGGGCCGGAAGATACGCAGTATTTT
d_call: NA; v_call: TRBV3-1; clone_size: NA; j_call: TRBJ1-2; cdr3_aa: CASSPMGIGNGYTF; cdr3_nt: TGTGCCAGCAGCCCCATGGGGATAGGGAATGGCTACACCTTC
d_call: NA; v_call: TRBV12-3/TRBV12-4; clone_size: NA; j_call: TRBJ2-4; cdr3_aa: CASSRAGTAYF; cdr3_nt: TGTGCCAGCAGCCGTGCAGGGACCGCTTACTTC
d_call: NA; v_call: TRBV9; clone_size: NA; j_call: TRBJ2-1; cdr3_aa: CASSVARRGGDGSYNEQFF; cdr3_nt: TGTGCCAGCAGCGTAGCGCGACGGGGCGGGGATGGCTCCTACAATGAGCAGTTCTTC
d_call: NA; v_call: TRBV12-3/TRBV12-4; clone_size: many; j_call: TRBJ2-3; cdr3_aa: CASQRAGTDTQYF; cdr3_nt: TGTGCCAGCCAGCGGGCGGGCACAGATACGCAGTATTTT